This T cell receptor (beta chain) derives from a study of blood T cell repertoires in COVID-19. In the study overall: Whether acute or convalescent, the COVID-19 samples came from the United States, Italy and Spain.

Original methodology: Amplification of reference gene primers was used by the study to estimate nucleated cell counts. This table comes from immunoSEQ multiplex PCR, and its TCRdb copy is limited to in-frame clones, with some not included. D and trimming were read from the DNA, whereas the V and J calls and clone size are those reported in that table. The table includes about 130,000 clones, around 90% detected once. In Seattle, patients joined the study during active infection and were tracked longitudinally. CDR1 is SGHTA and CDR2 is FQGNSA in the germline V gene. V dropped 4 bases and J dropped 2; count of bases not matched to a gene: 13. CDR3 length: 17 amino acids.

The sequence came from a man in his forties or fifties with COVID-19, enrolled during active disease. The rearrangement joins TRBV7-2 to TRBJ2-7, with 8 bases lining up with TRBD2. Sequencing was done on a sample of peripheral blood. For the CDR3, the DNA is TGTGCCAGCAGCTCCCAAGGGGGGGCGGGAGGCCCCTACGAGCAGTACTTC. Translated, it gives CASSSQGGAGGPYEQYF.